The present T cell receptor beta chain was sequenced within a study of T cell responses to AZD1222 COVID-19 vaccine. On the study more broadly: Recipients boosted at about 4 weeks or about 12 weeks are pooled. Study observations and caveats: Scientists sampled the repertoires only once the peak T cell response had passed. Two AZD1222 administrations were followed by greater Spike-specific TCR breadth and depth. Females outnumbered males among donors, who were mostly white British; clonal diversity was possibly underestimated.

The V gene end was trimmed by 7 bases and the J gene end by 9 bases; junction bases not matched to a gene: 10. Germline V gene lookup returns CDR1 MRHNA and CDR2 SNTAGT. There are 15 residues in the CDR3. The method was immunoSEQ multiplex PCR; TCRdb's version includes in-frame clones alone and lacks a portion of them. Seen here are 75,000 to 100,000 clones, about 92% observed once, and the top ten hold approximately 11%. Notes on this clone: Its matching antigen is unknown.

The receptor's source is an adult in good health. Sequences were derived from peripheral blood, sampled on day 0 of AZD1222 vaccination. The chain is built from TRBV6-4 and TRBJ2-1; the match to TRBD2 covers 12 bases. The CDR3 loop is CASTQTSGRGSEQFF. In DNA form, the CDR3 reads TGTGCCAGCACCCAGACTAGCGGGAGAGGGAGTGAGCAGTTCTTC.